This T cell receptor (beta chain) was sequenced in a study of beta chain features in type 1 diabetes. Study summary: All samples combined gave around 100,000,000 sorted cells for examination. Study-wide results and limits: TCRB repertoires of naive, central memory and Treg cells appeared more similar among patients than among healthy donors.

This clone has a handful of counts. The antigen remains undetermined. Distinct nucleotide sequences in the sample also encode this CDR3. Expressed TCRB transcripts were sequenced after all isolated RNA was converted to cDNA. TCRdb's table, derived via immunoSEQ multiplex PCR, lists solely in-frame clones and lacks some. The sample lists hundreds of thousands of clones, roughly a sixth seen once, with 0.02% to 0.025% in the top ten. The V and J ends lost 3 bases and 6 bases, in that order; junction bases with no gene match: 8. The CDR3 has 16 amino acids. Germline CDR1 reads LGHNA; CDR2 reads YNFKEQ. The genes are TRBV4-2 and TRBJ2-1, with TRBD2 matching 10 bases. The sequence was collected from a young woman in good health. The sequencing input was naive CD4+ T cells from blood. The CDR3 DNA is TGTGCCAGCAGCCAGCGACTAGCGGGTGGGGGCAATGAGCAGTTCTTC. This gives the protein CASSQRLAGGGNEQFF.